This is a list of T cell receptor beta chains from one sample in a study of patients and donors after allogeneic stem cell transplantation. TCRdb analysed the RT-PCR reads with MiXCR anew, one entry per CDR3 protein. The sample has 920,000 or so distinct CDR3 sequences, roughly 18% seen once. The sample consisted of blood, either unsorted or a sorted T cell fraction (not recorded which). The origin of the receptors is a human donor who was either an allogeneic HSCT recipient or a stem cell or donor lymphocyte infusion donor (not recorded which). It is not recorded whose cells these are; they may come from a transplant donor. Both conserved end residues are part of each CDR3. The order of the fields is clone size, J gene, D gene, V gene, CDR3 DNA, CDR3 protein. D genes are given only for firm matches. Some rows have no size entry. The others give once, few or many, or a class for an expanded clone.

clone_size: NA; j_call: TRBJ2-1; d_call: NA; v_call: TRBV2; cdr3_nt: TGTGCCAGCATGGGATATAGGCACAATGAGCAGTTCTTC; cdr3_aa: CASMGYRHNEQFF
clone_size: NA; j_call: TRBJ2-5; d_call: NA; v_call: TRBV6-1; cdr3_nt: TGTGCCAGCAGTCGGGACCCGTCCCAAGAGACCCAGTACTTC; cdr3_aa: CASSRDPSQETQYF
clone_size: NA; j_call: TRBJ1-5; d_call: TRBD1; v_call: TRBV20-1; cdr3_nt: TGCAGTGCTAGCCAGGGGACAGGCAATCAGCCCCAGCATTTT; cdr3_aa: CSASQGTGNQPQHF
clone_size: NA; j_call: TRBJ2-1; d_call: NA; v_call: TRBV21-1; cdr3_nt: TGTGCCAGCAGCAAAAAGGGGGGGACCCTAGCGGGAGCTTTTGAGCAGTTCTTC; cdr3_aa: CASSKKGGTLAGAFEQFF
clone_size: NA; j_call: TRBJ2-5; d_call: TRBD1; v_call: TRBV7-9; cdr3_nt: TGTGCCAGCAGCACACAAAGGACAGGGGGACAAGAGACCCAGTACTTC; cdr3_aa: CASSTQRTGGQETQYF
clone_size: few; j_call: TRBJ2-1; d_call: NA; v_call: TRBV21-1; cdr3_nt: TGTGCCAGCAGCAAATCGAGAACAGACGTGTTTTATGAGCAGTTCTTC; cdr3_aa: CASSKSRTDVFYEQFF
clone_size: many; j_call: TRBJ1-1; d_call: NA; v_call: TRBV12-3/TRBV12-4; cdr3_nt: TGTGCCAGCAGTTTAGCGCGGGTTTCTATGAACACTGAAGCTTTCTTT; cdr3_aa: CASSLARVSMNTEAFF
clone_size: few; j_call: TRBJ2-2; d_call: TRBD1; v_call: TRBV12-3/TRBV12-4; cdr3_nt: TGTGCCAGCAGTTCAGGGGGCTCGAACACCGGGGAGCTGTTTTTT; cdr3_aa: CASSSGGSNTGELFF
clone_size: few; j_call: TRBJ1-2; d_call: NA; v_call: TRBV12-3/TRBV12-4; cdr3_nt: TGTGCCAGCACGGGTGCGCCCCGGGGCTACACCTTC; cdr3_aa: CASTGAPRGYTF
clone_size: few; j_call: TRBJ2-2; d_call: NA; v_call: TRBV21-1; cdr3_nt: TGTGCCAGCAGCCACAAGCTGTTTTTT; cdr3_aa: CASSHKLFF
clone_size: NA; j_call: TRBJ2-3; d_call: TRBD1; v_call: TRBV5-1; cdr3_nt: TGCGCCAGCAGCTTGGCTCCGGGACAGGGCGCAGATACGCAGTATTTT; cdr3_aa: CASSLAPGQGADTQYF
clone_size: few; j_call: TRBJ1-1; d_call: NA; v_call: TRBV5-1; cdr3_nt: TGCGCCAGCACATCGGGACCCTCAAACACTGAAGCTTTCTTT; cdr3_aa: CASTSGPSNTEAFF
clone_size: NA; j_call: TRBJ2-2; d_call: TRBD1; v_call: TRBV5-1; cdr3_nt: TGCGCCAGCAGCCCTACCGGGACAGTGGACACCGGGGAGCTGTTTTTT; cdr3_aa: CASSPTGTVDTGELFF
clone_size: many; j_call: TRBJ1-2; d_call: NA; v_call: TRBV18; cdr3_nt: TGTGCCAGCTCACCTCAGGATCGGGGGCATGGCTACACCTTC; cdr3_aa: CASSPQDRGHGYTF
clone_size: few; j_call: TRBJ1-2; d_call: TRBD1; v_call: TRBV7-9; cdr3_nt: TGTGCCAGCAGCGGCGGGACAGGGACTTATGGCTACACCTTC; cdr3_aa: CASSGGTGTYGYTF
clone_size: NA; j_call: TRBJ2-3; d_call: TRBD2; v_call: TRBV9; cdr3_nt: TGTGCCAGCAGCGACCTAGCGGGAGTTGGAGTAGATACGCAGTATTTT; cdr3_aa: CASSDLAGVGVDTQYF
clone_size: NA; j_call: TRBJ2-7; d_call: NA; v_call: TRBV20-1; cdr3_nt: TGCAGTGCTAGACCTTCGCTCGTAGGGGAGCAGTACTTC; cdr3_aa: CSARPSLVGEQYF
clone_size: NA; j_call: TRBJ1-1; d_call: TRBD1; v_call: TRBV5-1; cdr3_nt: TGCGCCAGCAGCTTGCAGGGGGCAGAGGGAACTGAAGCTTTCTTT; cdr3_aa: CASSLQGAEGTEAFF
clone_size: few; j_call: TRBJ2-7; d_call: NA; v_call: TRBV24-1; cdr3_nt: TGTGCCACCAGTGCGGCCGGAGAGCAGTACTTC; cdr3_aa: CATSAAGEQYF
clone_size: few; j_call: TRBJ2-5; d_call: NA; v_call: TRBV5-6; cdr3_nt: TGTGCCAGCAGCCCACTAAGGGAGACCCAGTACTTC; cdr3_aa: CASSPLRETQYF
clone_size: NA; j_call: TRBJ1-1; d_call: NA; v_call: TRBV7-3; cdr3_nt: TGTGCCAGCAGCTTTCAGTCCATGGGGACTGAAGCTTTCTTT; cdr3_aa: CASSFQSMGTEAFF
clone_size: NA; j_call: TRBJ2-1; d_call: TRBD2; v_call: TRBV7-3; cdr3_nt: TGTGCCAGCAGCTTAGGGGGACTACCCTCCTACAATGAGCAGTTCTTC; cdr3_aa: CASSLGGLPSYNEQFF
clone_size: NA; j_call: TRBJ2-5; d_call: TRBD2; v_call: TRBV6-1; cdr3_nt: TGTGCCAGCTTCACATGGAGCACGGGGGGGACCCAGTACTTC; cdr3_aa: CASFTWSTGGTQYF
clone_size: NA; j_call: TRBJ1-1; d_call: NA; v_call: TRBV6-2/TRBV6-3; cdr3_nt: TGTGCCAGCAGTCGGGAGTACACTGAAGCTTTCTTT; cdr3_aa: CASSREYTEAFF
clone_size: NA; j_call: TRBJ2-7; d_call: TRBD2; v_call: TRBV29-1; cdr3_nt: TGCAGCGTTGTAGTACTAGCGGGGAAGCACTACGAGCAGTACTTC; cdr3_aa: CSVVVLAGKHYEQYF
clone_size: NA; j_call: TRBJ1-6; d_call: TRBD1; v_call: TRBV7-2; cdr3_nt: TGTGCCAGCAGCGCAGACCCACAGGGGAATTGGTCACCCCTCCACTTT; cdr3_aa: CASSADPQGNWSPLHF
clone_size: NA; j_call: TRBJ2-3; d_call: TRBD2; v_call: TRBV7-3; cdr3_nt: TGTGCCAGCAGCTTAGGTAGCGGGGGGGCCCGGGCAGATACGCAGTATTTT; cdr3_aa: CASSLGSGGARADTQYF
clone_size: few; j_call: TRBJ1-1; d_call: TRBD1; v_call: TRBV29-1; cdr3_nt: TGCAGCGTCAACTGGGGACAGGGGAACACTGAAGCTTTCTTT; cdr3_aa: CSVNWGQGNTEAFF
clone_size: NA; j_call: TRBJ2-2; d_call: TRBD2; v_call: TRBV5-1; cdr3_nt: TGCGCCAGCACCATGACCGGGACTAGAGCCACCGGGGAGCTGTTTTTT; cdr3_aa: CASTMTGTRATGELFF
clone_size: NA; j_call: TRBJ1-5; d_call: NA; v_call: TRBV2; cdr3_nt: TGTGCCAGCAGTGACGGGATCAGAGGATTCAATCAGCCCCAGCATTTT; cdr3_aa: CASSDGIRGFNQPQHF
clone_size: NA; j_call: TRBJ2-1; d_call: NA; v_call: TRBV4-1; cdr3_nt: TGCGCCAGCAGCCAAGTAACGAAGCGGCGCGGGTTAAATGAGCAGTTCTTC; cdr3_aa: CASSQVTKRRGLNEQFF
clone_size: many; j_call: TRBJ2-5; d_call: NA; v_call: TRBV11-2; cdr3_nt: TGTGCCAGCAGCTTAGTTCGGGGAAACCTCCAAGAGACCCAGTACTTC; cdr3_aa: CASSLVRGNLQETQYF
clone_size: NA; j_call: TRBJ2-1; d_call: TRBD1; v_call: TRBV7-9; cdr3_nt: TGTGCCAGCAGCTTAAGTACAGGGGGTTACAATGAGCAGTTCTTC; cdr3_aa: CASSLSTGGYNEQFF
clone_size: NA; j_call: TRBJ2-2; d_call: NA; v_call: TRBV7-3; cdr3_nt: TGTGCCAGCAGCCGAATAAGAAACACCGGGGAGCTGTTTTTT; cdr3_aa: CASSRIRNTGELFF
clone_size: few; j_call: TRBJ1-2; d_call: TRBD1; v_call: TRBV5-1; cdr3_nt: TGCGCCAGCAGCTCCGACTTCGGACAGGACGGGGGCTATGGCTACACCTTC; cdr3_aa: CASSSDFGQDGGYGYTF
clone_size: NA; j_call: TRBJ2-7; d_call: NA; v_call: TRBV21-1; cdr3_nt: TGTGCCAGCAGCAAAGTTCATACTAGCGGCTCCTACGAGCAGTACTTC; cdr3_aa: CASSKVHTSGSYEQYF
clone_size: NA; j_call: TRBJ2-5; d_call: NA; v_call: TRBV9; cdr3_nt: TGTGCCAGCAGCGTAGGGAGCCCCCCCGAGACCCAGTACTTC; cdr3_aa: CASSVGSPPETQYF
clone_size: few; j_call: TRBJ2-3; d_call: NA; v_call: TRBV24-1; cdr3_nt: TGTGCCACCAGTGGTGTAGACGGTCCTAGCACAGATACGCAGTATTTT; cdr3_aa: CATSGVDGPSTDTQYF
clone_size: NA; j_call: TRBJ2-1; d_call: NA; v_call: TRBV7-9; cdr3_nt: TGTGCCAGCAGCCTACTAGTCCATGAGCAGTTCTTC; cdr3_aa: CASSLLVHEQFF
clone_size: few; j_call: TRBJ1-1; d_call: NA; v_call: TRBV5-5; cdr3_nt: TGTGCCAGCAGCGTCGGACGTAAGAACACTGAAGCTTTCTTT; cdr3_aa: CASSVGRKNTEAFF